The sequence of this T cell receptor beta chain was determined in a study of shared clonotypes between healthy human individuals. CD4+ cells were split into CD45RA+ naive and CD45RA-negative memory subsets. Notes on this clone: What it binds is not known.

Repertoires were generated with immunoSEQ multiplex PCR, while TCRdb's copy carries only in-frame clones and drops some. Altogether over a million clones are present, more than 60% being singletons, with the ten largest covering approximately 1.5%. General study results and limits: Larger estimated richness was generally seen in naive subsets than in memory subsets. Donors were few, which limited the genetic and exposure-history diversity represented.

The sample was memory CD4+ T cells sorted from blood. This sample's subset: CD45RA-negative fraction. The receptor comes from a young man in good health.

The CDR3 DNA reads TGTGCCAGCAGCTCCCATGGGCAGAACACTGAAGCTTTCTTT. It codes for CASSSHGQNTEAFF. The chain carries TRBV7-9 and TRBJ1-1; D gene uncertain. The ends were cut back, 4 bases at V and 1 base at J, with 10 bases in the middle. This CDR3 comprises 14 residues. Germline V gives CDR1 SEHNR, CDR2 FQNEAQ (reference sequence).